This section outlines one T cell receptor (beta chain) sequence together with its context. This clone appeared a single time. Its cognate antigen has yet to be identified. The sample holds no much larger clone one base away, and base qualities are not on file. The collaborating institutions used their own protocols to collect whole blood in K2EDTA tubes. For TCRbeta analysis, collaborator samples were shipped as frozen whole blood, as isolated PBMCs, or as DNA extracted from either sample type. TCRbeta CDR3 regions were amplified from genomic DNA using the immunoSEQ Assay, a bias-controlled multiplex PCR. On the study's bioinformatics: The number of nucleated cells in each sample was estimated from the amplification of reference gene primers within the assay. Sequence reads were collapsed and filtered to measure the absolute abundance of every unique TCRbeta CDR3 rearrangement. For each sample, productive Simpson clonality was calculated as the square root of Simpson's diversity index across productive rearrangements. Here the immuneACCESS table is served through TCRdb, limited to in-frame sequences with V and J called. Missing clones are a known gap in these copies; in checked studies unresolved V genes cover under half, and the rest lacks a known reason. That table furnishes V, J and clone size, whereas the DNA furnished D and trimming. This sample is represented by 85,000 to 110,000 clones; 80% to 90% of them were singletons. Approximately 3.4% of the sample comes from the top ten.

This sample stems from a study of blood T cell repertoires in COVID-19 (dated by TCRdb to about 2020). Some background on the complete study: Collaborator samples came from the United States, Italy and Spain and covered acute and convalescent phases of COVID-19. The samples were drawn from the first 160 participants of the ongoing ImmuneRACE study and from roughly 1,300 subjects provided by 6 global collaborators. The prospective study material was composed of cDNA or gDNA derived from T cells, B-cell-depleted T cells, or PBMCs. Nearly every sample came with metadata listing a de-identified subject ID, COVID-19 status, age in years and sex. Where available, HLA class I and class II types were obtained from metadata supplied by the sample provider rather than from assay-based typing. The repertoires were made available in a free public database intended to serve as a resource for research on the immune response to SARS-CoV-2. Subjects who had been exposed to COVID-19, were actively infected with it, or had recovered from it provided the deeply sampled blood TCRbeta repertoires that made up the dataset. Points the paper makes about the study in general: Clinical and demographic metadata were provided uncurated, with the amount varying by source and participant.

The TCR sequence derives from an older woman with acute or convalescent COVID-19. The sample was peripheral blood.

The CDR3 sequence is CASKDIANSNYGYTF. The bases read TGTGCCAGCAAAGATATAGCAAACTCTAACTATGGCTACACCTTC. The chain is encoded by TRBV28 joined to TRBJ1-2; the D gene lacks a confident call. There are 15 amino acids in the CDR3, from cysteine to phenylalanine inclusive. CDR3 DNA only is kept here, 45 bases in frame from base 1. The germline ends are 15 bases apart after V is trimmed by 7 bases and J by 0 bases. The germline V gene provides CDR1 MDHEN and CDR2 SYDVKM.